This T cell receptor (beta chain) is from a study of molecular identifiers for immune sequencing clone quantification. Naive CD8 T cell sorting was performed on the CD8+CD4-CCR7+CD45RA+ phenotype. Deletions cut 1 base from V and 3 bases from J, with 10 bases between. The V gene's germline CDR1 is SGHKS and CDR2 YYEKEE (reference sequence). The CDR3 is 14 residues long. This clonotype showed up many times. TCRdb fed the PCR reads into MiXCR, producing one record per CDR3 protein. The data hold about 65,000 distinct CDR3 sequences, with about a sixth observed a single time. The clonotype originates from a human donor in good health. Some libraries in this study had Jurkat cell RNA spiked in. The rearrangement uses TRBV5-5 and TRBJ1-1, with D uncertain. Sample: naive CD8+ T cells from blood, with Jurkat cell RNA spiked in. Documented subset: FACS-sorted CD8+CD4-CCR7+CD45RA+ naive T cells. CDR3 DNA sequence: TGTGCCAGCAGCTTGTGGGCCTGGGACACTGAAGCTTTCTTT. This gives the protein CASSLWAWDTEAFF. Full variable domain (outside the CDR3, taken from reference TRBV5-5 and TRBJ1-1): DAGVTQSPTHLIKTRGQQVTLRCSPISGHKSVSWYQQVLGQGPQFIFQYYEKEERGRGNFPDRFSARQFPNYSSELNVNALLLGDSALYLCASSLWAWDTEAFFGQGTRLTVV.